Following are 21 T cell receptor beta chains from one sample sequenced in a study of memory CD4+ T cells and cytomegalovirus serostatus. The data were produced by immunoSEQ multiplex PCR, yet TCRdb's version contains in-frame clones alone and is incomplete. The sample has 45,000 to 65,000 clones; 80% to 85% are singletons. Single viable CD3+CD4+CD8-CD45RO+ cells were sorted as the memory CD4+ T cells. Sequences were obtained from memory CD4+ T cells from blood. The receptors shown here come from an adult in good health and CMV-seropositive.

The gene calls are TRBV27 and TRBJ2-5; D possibly matches TRBD1 or TRBD2 (6 bases each). Germline-derived CDR1 and CDR2 are MNHEY and SMNVEV (reference sequence). CDR3 size: 18 residues. Trimming took off 1 base at V and 5 bases at J, with 23 bases between the two ends. The CDR3 DNA follows: TGTGCCAGCAGTTTATTCGGTCCGCGTCAGGGGAGGTGGGAGACCCAGTACTTC. Translating it yields CASSLFGPRQGRWETQYF.

The chain employs TRBV30 and TRBJ1-6, with D possibly matching TRBD1 (5 bases). The germline V and J ends were trimmed by 2 bases and 5 bases, with 13 bases remaining between them. The CDR3 runs to 15 residues. Germline lookup yields CDR1 GTSNPN and CDR2 SVGIG (reference sequence). The CDR3 loop is CAWSRGEGDNSPLHF. CDR3 nucleotide sequence: TGTGCCTGGAGTCGGGGGGAAGGCGATAATTCACCCCTCCACTTT.

The count of this clone is one. The genes are TRBV7-2 and TRBJ2-3; D is undetermined. Germline V gene lookup returns CDR1 SGHTA and CDR2 FQGNSA. This CDR3 is 13 amino acids long. V lost 4 bases to trimming and J lost 6 bases, with 11 bases between them. The CDR3 nucleotides read TGTGCCAGCAGCTCCTCGATTCGGGATACGCAGTATTTT. It specifies CASSSSIRDTQYF.

This chain uses TRBV7-6 with TRBJ2-7; 8 positions agree with TRBD2. This CDR3 spans 21 amino acids. With V trimmed by 0 bases and J by 2 bases, 21 bases remained unmatched. Looked up from germline, CDR1 is SGHVS and CDR2 is FNYEAQ. The CDR3: CASSLAPAGATSRTRPYEQYF. CDR3 nucleotide sequence: TGTGCCAGCAGCTTAGCGCCAGCGGGGGCCACGTCTCGAACCAGACCCTACGAGCAGTACTTC.

The gene calls are TRBV5-1 and TRBJ1-1, with D perhaps TRBD1 (5 bases). CDR1 and CDR2 from the germline V gene are SGHRS and YFSETQ. V was cut by 4 bases and J by 1 base, with 17 bases left in between. The CDR3 is made up of 16 amino acids. CDR3 residues: CASSPIGDSSNTEAFF. The CDR3 coding sequence is TGCGCCAGCAGCCCAATTGGTGACAGTTCGAACACTGAAGCTTTCTTT.

This sequence joins TRBV18 and TRBJ2-1; 7 bases agree with TRBD2. Looked up from germline, CDR1 is KGHSH and CDR2 is LQKENI. Germline trimming cut 2 bases from V and 3 bases from J; bases unmatched to any gene: 1. The CDR3 contains 14 residues. CDR3 sequence reads: CASSPREGYNEQFF. As DNA, the CDR3 is TGTGCCAGCTCACCAAGGGAGGGCTACAATGAGCAGTTCTTC.

A note on this clone: The junction and the germline gene differ at one end; a read error may be behind it. The rearrangement uses TRBV7-7 and TRBJ2-7; 11 nucleotides line up with TRBD1. CDR3 length: 15 residues. In germline, CDR1 is SSHAT, CDR2 FNYEAQ (reference sequence). Written as DNA, the CDR3 is TGTGCTAGCAGCCCCGGGACAGGGGGGGTATACGAGCAGTACTTC. It specifies CASSPGTGGVYEQYF.

This clone has only one observation. The chain carries TRBV12-5 and TRBJ1-6; D is perhaps TRBD1 (6 bases). This CDR3 region has 14 residues. V was trimmed by 7 bases and J by 9 bases, leaving 16 bases between them. From germline, CDR1 is LGHNT and CDR2 FRNRAP. The CDR3 loop is CASATGSRGSPLHF. CDR3 nucleotides: TGTGCTAGTGCCACAGGGAGTAGGGGTTCACCCCTCCACTTT.

The rearrangement uses TRBV19 and TRBJ1-3; D is ambiguous. V gave up 6 bases and J gave up 8 bases, with 11 bases separating them. CDR1 is LNHDA and CDR2 is SQIVND in the germline V gene (reference sequence). This CDR3 has 12 amino acids. In nucleotides, the CDR3 is TGTGCCAGTAGCCCACGGAAAGACACCATATATTTT. Residues: CASSPRKDTIYF.

The CDR3 coding sequence is TGTGCCAGCAGCTTAGACGAGCAAAATCAGCCCCAGCATTTT. Translation: CASSLDEQNQPQHF. The genes are TRBV7-2 and TRBJ1-5; D is undetermined. CDR1 is SGHTA, CDR2 FQGNSA, per germline. V lost 1 base and J 4 bases, leaving 8 bases between the germline ends. This CDR3 has 14 residues.

The chain is built from TRBV27 and TRBJ2-1, with 8 bases identical to TRBD1. Germline CDR1 MNHEY, CDR2 SMNVEV (reference sequence). The CDR3 runs 14 residues. Losses at the gene ends were 6 bases for V and 6 bases for J; bases not matched to a gene: 7. CDR3 residues: CASSQGALRNEQFF. CDR3 nucleotides: TGTGCCAGCAGCCAGGGGGCTCTACGCAATGAGCAGTTCTTC.

This clone was detected once. The chain employs TRBV18 and TRBJ2-5, with TRBD1 identical over 9 bases. The CDR3 is 15 amino acids. Trimming cost V 3 bases and J 3 bases; bases outside gene matches: 5. Per the germline V gene, CDR1 is KGHSH and CDR2 is LQKENI. The CDR3 bases are TGTGCCAGCTCACCCGGGACAGGGAGTAAAGAGACCCAGTACTTC. Translated, it gives CASSPGTGSKETQYF.

The chain joins TRBV28 to TRBJ2-1; TRBD2 agrees at 12 bases. Per germline, CDR1 MDHEN and CDR2 SYDVKM. CDR3 size: 16 residues. J was trimmed by 9 bases and V by 5 bases; bases with no gene match: 11. The CDR3 DNA reads as TGTGCCAGCAGTACCCCTAGCGGGAGGGGTGTGGTTGAGCAGTTCTTC. This codes for CASSTPSGRGVVEQFF.

The rearrangement uses TRBV5-8 and TRBJ2-3; D is ambiguous. The CDR3 is made up of 15 amino acids. Per germline, CDR1 SGHTS and CDR2 YDEGEE. Trimming took off 0 bases at V and 0 bases at J, with 8 bases between the two ends. CDR3 nucleotide sequence: TGTGCCAGCAGCTTGGAGGGAACTAGCACAGATACGCAGTATTTT. This gives the protein CASSLEGTSTDTQYF.

V usage is TRBV28 and J usage is TRBJ1-2; the D is unclear. CDR1 MDHEN and CDR2 SYDVKM come from the germline V gene. This CDR3 contains 12 residues. The DNA of the CDR3 is TGTGCTACCCAAGTGGGGATAGGCGGCTACACCTTC. Encoded protein: CATQVGIGGYTF.

This chain connects TRBV2 to TRBJ1-1; the D is unclear. The CDR3 is made up of 14 amino acids. CDR1 and CDR2 from the germline V gene are SNHLY and FYNNEI. V was trimmed by 7 bases and J by 0 bases, leaving 12 bases between them. DNA for the CDR3: TGTGCCAGCATGGCCGAGAATTTGAACACTGAAGCTTTCTTT. Its translation is CASMAENLNTEAFF.

V and J are TRBV7-2 and TRBJ2-7; weak D call: TRBD2 (5 bases). From germline, CDR1 is SGHTA and CDR2 FQGNSA. This CDR3 has 11 residues. The V end was cut by 6 bases, the J end by 5 bases, with 8 bases between. The CDR3 loop is CASSPSNEQYF. In DNA, the CDR3 is TGTGCCAGCAGTCCTAGCAACGAGCAGTACTTC.

This clone was counted only a few times. The V and J genes are TRBV10-3 and TRBJ2-5, with 7 bases lining up with TRBD1. Germline V gene data show CDR1 as ENHRY and CDR2 as SYGVKD. The CDR3 length is 16 residues. V lost 5 bases and J lost 3; bases outside the gene matches: 12. The CDR3 nucleotides are TGTGCCATCAGTACCCGGACAGGCGGAAACAAAGAGACCCAGTACTTC. Protein: CAISTRTGGNKETQYF.

V gene TRBV18 combines with J gene TRBJ1-1; the D is unclear. The V end was cut by 2 bases, the J end by 4 bases, with 2 bases between. Germline V CDR1 and CDR2: KGHSH, LQKENI. CDR3 size: 11 residues. For the CDR3, the DNA is TGTGCCAGCTCACCAGGCACTGAAGCTTTCTTT. Translating gives CASSPGTEAFF.

The chain carries TRBV18 and TRBJ2-3, with D possibly matching TRBD1 (5 bases). Trimming took off 0 bases at V and 5 bases at J, with 12 bases between the two ends. Germline V CDR1 and CDR2: KGHSH, LQKENI. CDR3 length: 15 amino acids. CDR3 protein: CASSPPFSGQDTQYF. The CDR3 DNA sequence: TGTGCCAGCTCACCACCGTTTTCAGGGCAAGATACGCAGTATTTT.

Only one count was recorded for this clone. The chain combines TRBV2 with TRBJ2-1; no clear D. The germline CDR1 and CDR2 sequences are SNHLY and FYNNEI. CDR3 size: 16 residues. The germline V and J ends were trimmed by 2 bases and 2 bases, with 13 bases remaining between them. CDR3 DNA sequence: TGTGCCAGCAGTGAAAGGCAGCCGACCGCCTACAATGAGCAGTTCTTC. Protein: CASSERQPTAYNEQFF.